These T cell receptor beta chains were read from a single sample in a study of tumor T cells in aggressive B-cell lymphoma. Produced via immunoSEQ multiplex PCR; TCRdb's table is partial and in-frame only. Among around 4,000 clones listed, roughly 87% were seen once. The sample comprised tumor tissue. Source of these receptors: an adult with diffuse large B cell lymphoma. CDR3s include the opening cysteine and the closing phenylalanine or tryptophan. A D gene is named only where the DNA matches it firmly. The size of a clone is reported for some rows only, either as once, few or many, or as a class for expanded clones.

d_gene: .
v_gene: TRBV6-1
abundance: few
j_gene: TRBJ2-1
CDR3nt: TGTGCCAGCAGTACCGGCAGGGACAATGAGCAGTTCTTC
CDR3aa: CASSTGRDNEQFF

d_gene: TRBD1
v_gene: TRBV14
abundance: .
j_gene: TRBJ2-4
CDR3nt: TGTGCCAGCAGCCTCCGACAGGGTTGGAACATTCAGTACTTC
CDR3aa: CASSLRQGWNIQYF

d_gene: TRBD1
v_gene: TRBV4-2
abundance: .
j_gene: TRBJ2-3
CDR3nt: TGTGCCAGCAGCCCAAACCCGACAGGGGGGGTTGGCACAGATACGCAGTATTTT
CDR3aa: CASSPNPTGGVGTDTQYF

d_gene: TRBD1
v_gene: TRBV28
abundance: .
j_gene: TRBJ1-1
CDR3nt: TGTGCCAGCAGTTTCCCTGGGACAGGGGGGAAAGCTTTCTTT
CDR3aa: CASSFPGTGGKAFF

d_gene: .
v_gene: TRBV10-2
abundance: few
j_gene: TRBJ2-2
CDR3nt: TGCGCCAGCACCCTGGTAGGGAGAAACACCGGGGAGCTGTTTTTT
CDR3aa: CASTLVGRNTGELFF

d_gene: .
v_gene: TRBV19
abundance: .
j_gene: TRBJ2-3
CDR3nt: TGTGCCAGTAGTCTATCGAGCGCCTATACGCAGTATTTT
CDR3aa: CASSLSSAYTQYF

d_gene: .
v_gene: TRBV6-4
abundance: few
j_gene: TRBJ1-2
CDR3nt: TGTGCCAGCAGTGACTCTTCGGGGGATGGCTACACCTTC
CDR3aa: CASSDSSGDGYTF

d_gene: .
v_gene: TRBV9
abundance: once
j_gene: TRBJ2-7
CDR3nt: TGTGCCAGCAGCGTAGCCCCGCGGGACGAGCAGTACTTC
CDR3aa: CASSVAPRDEQYF

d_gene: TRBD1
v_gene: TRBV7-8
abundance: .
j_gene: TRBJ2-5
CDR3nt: TGTGCCAGCAGCTTAGTGCCGGGACAGGGATTCGGGGAGACCCAGTACTTC
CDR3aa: CASSLVPGQGFGETQYF

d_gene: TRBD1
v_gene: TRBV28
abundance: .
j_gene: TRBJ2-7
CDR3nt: TGTGCCAGCAGTGGGCCGGGACAGGGGGCATACGAGCAGTACTTC
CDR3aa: CASSGPGQGAYEQYF

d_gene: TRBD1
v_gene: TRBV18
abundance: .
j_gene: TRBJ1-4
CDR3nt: TGTGCCAGCTCACCGGTGGCAGGGGGCGAAAAACTGTTTTTT
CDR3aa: CASSPVAGGEKLFF

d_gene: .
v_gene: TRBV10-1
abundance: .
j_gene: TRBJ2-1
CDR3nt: TGCGCCAGCAGTGACTCTACAGGCTACAATGAGCAGTTCTTC
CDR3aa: CASSDSTGYNEQFF

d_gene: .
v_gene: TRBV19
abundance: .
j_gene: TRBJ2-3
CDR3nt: TGTGCCAGTAGTATAGAGGCAGGGCAGCAGTATTTT
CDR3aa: CASSIEAGQQYF

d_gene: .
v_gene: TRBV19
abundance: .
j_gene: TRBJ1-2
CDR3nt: TGTGCCAGTAGTCTTCCCCGGACTAGCGGGGGCTACACCTTC
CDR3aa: CASSLPRTSGGYTF

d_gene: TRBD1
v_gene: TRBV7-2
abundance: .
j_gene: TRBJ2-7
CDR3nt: TGTGCCAGCAGCCATTGGTCTGGGACAGACCTCTACGAGCAGTACTTT
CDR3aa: CASSHWSGTDLYEQYF

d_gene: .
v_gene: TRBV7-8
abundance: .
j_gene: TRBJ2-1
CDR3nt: TGTGCCAGCAGCTTAAGTGGGCCGAAGCAGTTCTTC
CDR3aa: CASSLSGPKQFF

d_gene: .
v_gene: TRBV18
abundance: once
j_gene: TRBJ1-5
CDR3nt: TGTGCCAGCTCACCAACCGGACAGCCTAGCAATCAGCCCCAGCATTTT
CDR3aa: CASSPTGQPSNQPQHF

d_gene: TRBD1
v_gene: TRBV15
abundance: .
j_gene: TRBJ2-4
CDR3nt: TGTGCCACCAGCAGAGAGGACAGGGGGTTGTGGCCAGCCAAAAACATTCAGTACTTC
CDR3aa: CATSREDRGLWPAKNIQYF

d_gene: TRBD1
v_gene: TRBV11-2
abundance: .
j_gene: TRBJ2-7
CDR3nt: TGTGCCAGCAGCCCCTGGACAGGGGGCAACGAGCAGTACTTC
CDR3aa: CASSPWTGGNEQYF

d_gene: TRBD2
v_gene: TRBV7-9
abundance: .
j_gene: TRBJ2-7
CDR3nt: TGTGCCAGCAGCTTGCCGGGACTAGCGGCCTACGAGCAGTACTTC
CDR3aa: CASSLPGLAAYEQYF

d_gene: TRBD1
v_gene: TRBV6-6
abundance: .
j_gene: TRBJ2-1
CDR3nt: TGTGCCAGCAGGCCGACAGGGGGGTACAATGAGCAGTTCTTC
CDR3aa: CASRPTGGYNEQFF

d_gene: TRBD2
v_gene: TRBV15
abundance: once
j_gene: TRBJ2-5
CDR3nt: TGTGCCACCAGCAGTCCTAGCGGACAAGAGACCCAGTACTTC
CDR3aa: CATSSPSGQETQYF

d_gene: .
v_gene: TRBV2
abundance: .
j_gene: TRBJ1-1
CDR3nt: TGTGCCCGACGTCAGGGGCACACTGAAGCTTTCTTT
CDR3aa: CARRQGHTEAFF

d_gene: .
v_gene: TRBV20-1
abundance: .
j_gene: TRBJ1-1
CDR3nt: TGCAGTGCTTTCAGGGAAATTGAAGCTTTCTTT
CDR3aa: CSAFREIEAFF

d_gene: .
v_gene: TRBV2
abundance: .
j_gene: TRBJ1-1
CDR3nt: TGTGCCAGCAGTCCCCCGACAGGGAACACTGAAGCTTTCTTT
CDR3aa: CASSPPTGNTEAFF

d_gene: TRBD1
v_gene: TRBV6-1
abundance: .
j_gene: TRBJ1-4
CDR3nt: TGTGCCAGCAGAAACAGGGGAATTAATGAAAAACTGTTTTTT
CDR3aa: CASRNRGINEKLFF

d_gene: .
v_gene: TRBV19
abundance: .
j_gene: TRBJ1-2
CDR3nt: TGTGCCAGTAGTATTAGCCAGGGCCTCTACACCTTC
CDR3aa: CASSISQGLYTF

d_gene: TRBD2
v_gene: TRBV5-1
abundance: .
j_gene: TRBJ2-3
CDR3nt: TGCGCCAGCAGCTTGGCCACTAGCGGGCCCCCAAGCACAGATACGCAGTATTTT
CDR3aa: CASSLATSGPPSTDTQYF

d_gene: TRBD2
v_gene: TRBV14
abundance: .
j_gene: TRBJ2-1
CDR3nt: TGTGCCAGCAGCCATATCCGGGGGGGCGCCTACAATGAGCAGTTCTTC
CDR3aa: CASSHIRGGAYNEQFF

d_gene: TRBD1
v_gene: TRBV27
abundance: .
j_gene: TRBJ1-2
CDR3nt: TGTGCCAGCAGTTTAGACAGGGGGGACTATGGCTACACCTTC
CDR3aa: CASSLDRGDYGYTF

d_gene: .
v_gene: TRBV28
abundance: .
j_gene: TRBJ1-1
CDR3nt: TGTGCCAGCAGTTTACAGGGCCTCGACACTGAAGCTTTCTTT
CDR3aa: CASSLQGLDTEAFF

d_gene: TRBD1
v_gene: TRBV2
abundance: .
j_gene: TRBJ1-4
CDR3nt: TGTGCCAGCAGGGACCGGACAGGGGGCGGAGGCGTAGGAAAACTGTTTTTT
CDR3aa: CASRDRTGGGGVGKLFF

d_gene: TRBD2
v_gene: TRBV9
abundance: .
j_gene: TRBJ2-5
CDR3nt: TGTGCCAGCAGCGGCCGACCGCTAGCGGGGGGCCAGTACCAAGAGACCCAGTACTTC
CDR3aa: CASSGRPLAGGQYQETQYF

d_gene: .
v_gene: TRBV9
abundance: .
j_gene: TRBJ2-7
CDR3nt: TGTGCCAGCAGCTCCAGTGTAGGCTGGAGCGAGCAGTACTTC
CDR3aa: CASSSSVGWSEQYF

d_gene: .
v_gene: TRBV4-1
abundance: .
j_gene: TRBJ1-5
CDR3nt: TGCGCCAGCAGCCAAGATGGCGGGGGCAATCAGCCCCAGCATTTT
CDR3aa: CASSQDGGGNQPQHF

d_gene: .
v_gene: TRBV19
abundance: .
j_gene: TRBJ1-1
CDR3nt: TGTGCCAGTACCAAAGACAGGGAAGCTTTCTTT
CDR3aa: CASTKDREAFF

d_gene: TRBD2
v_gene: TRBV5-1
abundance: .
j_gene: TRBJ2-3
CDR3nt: TGCGCCAGCAGCTTTGGGGAGCGGGGGGGCACAGATACGCAGTATTTT
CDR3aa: CASSFGERGGTDTQYF

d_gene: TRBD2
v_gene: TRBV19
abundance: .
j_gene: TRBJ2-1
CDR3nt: TGTGCCAGTAGTATCCAACTAGCGGGGGGGACGTACAATGAGCAGTTCTTC
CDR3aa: CASSIQLAGGTYNEQFF

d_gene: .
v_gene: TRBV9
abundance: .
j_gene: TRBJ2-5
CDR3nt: TGTGCCAGCAGCGTAGCTAACGGGTATGGCGAGACCCAGTACTTC
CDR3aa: CASSVANGYGETQYF

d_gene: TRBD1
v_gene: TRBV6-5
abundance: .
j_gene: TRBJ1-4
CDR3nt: TGTGCCAGCAGTCAGGGGACAGCCTTTGATGAAAAACTGTTTTTT
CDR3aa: CASSQGTAFDEKLFF

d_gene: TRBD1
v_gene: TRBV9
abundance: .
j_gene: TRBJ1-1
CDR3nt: TGTGCCAGCAGCGCAGGGACAGAGGCTGAAGCTTTCTTT
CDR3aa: CASSAGTEAEAFF

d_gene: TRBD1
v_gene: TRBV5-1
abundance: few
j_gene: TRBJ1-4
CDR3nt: TGCGCCAGCAGCCGGGGACAGGGGTATGAAAAACTGTTTTTT
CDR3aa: CASSRGQGYEKLFF

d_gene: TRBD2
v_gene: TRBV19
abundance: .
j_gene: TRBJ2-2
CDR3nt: TGTGCCAGTAGTATAGGACTAGCGGGAGGGCTAATTGACACCGGGGAGCTGTTTTTT
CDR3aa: CASSIGLAGGLIDTGELFF

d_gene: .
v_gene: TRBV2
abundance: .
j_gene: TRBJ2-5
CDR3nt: TGTGCCAGCAGTGAAGTTGGGGCAGGGGAGCAGTACTTC
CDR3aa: CASSEVGAGEQYF

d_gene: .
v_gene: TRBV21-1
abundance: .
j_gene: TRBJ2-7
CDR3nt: TGTGCCAGCAGCATCCGCCCGGACAGCTACGAGCAGTACTTC
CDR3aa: CASSIRPDSYEQYF

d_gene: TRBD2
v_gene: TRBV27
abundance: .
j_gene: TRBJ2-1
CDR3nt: TGTGCCAGCAGTCCTCGACTAGCGGGAGTGAATGAGCAGTTCTTC
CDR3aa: CASSPRLAGVNEQFF

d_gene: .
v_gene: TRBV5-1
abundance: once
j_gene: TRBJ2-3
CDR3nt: TGCGCCAGCAGCTTGGGAGTTGGGCTTGAAACAGATACGCAGTATTTT
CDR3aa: CASSLGVGLETDTQYF

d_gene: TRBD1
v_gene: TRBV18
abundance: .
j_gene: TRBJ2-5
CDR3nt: TGTGCCAGCTCTATACCGCGGACAGGGGGCGATGAGACCCAGTACTTC
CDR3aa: CASSIPRTGGDETQYF

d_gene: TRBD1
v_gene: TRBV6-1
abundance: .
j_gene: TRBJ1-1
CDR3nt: TGTGCCAGCAGTGTGGACAGGGAGAACACTGAAGCTTTCTTT
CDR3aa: CASSVDRENTEAFF

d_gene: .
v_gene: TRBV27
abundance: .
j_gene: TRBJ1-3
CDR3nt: TGTGCCAGCAGTCTATATAGTGGAGGCACCATATATTTT
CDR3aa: CASSLYSGGTIYF

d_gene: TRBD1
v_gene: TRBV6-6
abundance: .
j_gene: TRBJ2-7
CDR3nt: TGTGCCAGCAGTTACGTCAACAGGGGGTACGAGCAGTACTTC
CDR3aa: CASSYVNRGYEQYF

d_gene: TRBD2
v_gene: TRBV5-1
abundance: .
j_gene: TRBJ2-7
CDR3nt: TGCGCCAGCAGACTTACCGGGACTAGCGTTGAGGGGCAGTACTTC
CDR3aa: CASRLTGTSVEGQYF

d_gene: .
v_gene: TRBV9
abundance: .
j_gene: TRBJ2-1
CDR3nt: TGTGCCAGCAGCGTAGTAGCGGATAGACACAATGAGCAGTTCTTC
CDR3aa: CASSVVADRHNEQFF

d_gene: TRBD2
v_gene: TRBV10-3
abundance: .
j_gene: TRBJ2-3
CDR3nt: TGTGCCATCAGGGCTGGAACCGGGACTAGCGGGACGACAGATACGCAGTATTTT
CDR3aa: CAIRAGTGTSGTTDTQYF

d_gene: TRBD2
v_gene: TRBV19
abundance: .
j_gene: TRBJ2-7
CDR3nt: TGTGCCAGTAGTATTTTAGCGGGGAGCTCCTACGAGCAGTACTTC
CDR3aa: CASSILAGSSYEQYF